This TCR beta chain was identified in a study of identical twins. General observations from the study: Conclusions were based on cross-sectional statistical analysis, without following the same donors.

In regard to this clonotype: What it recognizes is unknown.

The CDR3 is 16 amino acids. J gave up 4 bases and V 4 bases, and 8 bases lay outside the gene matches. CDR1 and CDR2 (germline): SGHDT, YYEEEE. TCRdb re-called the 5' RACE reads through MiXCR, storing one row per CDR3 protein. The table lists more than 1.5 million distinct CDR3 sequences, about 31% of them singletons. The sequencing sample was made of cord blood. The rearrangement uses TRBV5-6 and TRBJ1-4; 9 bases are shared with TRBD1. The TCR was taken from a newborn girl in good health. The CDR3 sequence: CASSLGPGQGNEKLFF. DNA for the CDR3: TGTGCCAGCAGCCTAGGACCGGGACAGGGTAATGAAAAACTGTTTTTT.